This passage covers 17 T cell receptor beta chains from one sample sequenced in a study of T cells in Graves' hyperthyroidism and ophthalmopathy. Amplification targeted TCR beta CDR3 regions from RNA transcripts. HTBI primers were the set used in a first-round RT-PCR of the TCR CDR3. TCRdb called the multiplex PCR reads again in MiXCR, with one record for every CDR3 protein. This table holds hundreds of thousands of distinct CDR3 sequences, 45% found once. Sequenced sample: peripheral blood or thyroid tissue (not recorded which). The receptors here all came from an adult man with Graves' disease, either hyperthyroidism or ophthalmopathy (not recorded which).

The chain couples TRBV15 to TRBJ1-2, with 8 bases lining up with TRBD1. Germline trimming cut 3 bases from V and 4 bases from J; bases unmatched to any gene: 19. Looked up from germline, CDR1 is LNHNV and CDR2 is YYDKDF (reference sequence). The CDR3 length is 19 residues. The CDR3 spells CATSSDRLPNDRGVYGYTF. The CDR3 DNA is TGTGCCACCAGCAGTGATCGTCTCCCCAACGACAGGGGAGTCTATGGCTACACCTTC.

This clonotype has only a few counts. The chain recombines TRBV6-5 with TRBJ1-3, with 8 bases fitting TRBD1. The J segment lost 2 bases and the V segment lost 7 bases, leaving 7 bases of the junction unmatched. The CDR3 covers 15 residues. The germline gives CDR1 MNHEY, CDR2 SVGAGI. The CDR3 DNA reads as TGTGCCAGCACCCAGGACAGGGCGCCTGGAAACACCATATATTTT. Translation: CASTQDRAPGNTIYF.

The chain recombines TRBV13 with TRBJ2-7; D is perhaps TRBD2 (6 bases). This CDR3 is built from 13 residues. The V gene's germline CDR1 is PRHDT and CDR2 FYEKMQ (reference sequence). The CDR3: CARAGGPTYEQYF. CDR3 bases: TGTGCTAGAGCGGGCGGGCCTACCTACGAGCAGTACTTC.

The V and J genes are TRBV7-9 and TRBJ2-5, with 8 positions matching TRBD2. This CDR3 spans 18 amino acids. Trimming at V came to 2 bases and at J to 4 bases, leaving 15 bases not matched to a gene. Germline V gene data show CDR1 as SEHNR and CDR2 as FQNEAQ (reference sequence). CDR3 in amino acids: CASSLLREGPLVGETQYF. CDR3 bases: TGTGCCAGCAGCTTACTTCGGGAGGGCCCTCTGGTGGGAGAGACCCAGTACTTC. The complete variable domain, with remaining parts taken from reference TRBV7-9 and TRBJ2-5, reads DTGVSQNPRHKITKRGQNVTFRCDPISEHNRLYWYRQTLGQGPEFLTYFQNEAQLEKSRLLSDRFSAERPKGSFSTLEIQRTEQGDSAMYLCASSLLREGPLVGETQYFGPGTRLLVL.

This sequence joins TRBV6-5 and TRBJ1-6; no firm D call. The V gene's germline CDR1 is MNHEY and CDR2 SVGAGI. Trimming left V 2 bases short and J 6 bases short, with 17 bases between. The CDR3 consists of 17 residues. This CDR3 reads CASSYNGISGSNSPLHF. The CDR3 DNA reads TGTGCCAGCAGTTACAACGGGATTTCGGGAAGTAATTCACCCCTCCACTTT.

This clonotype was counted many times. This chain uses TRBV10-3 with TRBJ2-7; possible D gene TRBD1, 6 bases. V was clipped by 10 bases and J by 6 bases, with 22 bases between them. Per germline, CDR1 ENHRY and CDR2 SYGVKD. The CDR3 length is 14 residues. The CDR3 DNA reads TGTGCCACCTCCCTCAGGGGTGATGGGGGCGAGCAGTACTTC. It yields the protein CATSLRGDGGEQYF.

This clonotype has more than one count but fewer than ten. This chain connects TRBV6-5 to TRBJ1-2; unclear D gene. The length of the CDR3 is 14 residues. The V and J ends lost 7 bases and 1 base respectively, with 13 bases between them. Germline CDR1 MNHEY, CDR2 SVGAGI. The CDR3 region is CASTVTRGNYGYTF. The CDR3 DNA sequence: TGTGCCAGCACCGTTACACGGGGTAACTATGGCTACACCTTC.

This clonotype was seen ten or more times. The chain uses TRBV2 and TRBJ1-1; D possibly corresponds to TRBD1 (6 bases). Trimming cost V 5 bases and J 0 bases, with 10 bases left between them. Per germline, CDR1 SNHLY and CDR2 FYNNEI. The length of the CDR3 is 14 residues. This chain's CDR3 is CASSLNRVNTEAFF. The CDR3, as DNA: TGTGCCAGCAGTCTAAACAGGGTGAACACTGAAGCTTTCTTT.

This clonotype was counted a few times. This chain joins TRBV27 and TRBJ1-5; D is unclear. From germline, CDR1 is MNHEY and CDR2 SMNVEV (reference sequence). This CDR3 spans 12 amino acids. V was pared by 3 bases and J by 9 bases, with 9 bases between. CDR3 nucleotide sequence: TGTGCCAGCAGTTTCCCAGGCTCGCCCCAGCATTTT. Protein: CASSFPGSPQHF.

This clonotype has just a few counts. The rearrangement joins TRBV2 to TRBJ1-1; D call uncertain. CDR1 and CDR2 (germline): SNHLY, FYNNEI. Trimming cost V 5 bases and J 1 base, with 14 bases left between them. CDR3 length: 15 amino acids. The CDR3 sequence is CASSYESSPNTEAFF. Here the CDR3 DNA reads TGTGCCAGCAGTTACGAGTCCAGTCCGAACACTGAAGCTTTCTTT.

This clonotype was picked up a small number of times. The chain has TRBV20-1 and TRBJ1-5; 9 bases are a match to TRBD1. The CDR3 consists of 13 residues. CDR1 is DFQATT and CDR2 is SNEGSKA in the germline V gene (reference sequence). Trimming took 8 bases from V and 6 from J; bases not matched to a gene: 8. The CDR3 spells CSYSTGQGQPQHF. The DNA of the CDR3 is TGCAGTTACTCTACGGGACAGGGTCAGCCCCAGCATTTT.

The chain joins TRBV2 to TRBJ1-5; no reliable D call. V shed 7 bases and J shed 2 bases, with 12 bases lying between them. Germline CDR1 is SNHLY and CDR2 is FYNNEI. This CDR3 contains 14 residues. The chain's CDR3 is CASKSAVGNQPQHF. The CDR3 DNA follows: TGTGCCAGCAAATCGGCGGTGGGCAATCAGCCCCAGCATTTT.

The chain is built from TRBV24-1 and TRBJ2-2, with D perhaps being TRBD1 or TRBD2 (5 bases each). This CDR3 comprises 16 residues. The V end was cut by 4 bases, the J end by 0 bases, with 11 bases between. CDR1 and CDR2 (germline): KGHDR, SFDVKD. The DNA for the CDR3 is TGTGCCACCAGTGAGGCCGGGACCGCGAACACCGGGGAGCTGTTTTTT. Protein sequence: CATSEAGTANTGELFF.

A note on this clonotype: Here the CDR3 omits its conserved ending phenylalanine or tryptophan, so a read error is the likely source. CDR3 loop: CASSPGQSYGYTI. CDR3 nucleotides: TGTGCCAGCAGTCCGGGACAAAGTTATGGCTACACCATC. This chain connects TRBV6-5 to TRBJ1-2; D is possibly TRBD1 (6 bases). CDR3 length equals 13 residues. CDR1 is MNHEY, CDR2 SVGAGI, per germline. With 5 bases removed from V and 5 bases from J, the gap between germline ends came to 12 bases.

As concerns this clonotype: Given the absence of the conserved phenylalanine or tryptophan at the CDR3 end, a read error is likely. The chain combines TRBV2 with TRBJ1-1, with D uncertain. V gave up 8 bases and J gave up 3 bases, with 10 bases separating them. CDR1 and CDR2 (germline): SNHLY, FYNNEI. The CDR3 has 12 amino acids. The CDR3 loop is CASSIIDTEAFL. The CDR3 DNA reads TGTGCCAGCTCGATCATAGACACTGAAGCTTTCCTT.

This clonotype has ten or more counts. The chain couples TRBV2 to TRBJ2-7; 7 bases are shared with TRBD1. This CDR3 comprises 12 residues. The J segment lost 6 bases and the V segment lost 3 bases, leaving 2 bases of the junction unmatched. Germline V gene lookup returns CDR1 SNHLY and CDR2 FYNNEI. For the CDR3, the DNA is TGTGCCAGCAGTGACGACAGGGTCGAGCAGTACTTC. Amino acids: CASSDDRVEQYF.

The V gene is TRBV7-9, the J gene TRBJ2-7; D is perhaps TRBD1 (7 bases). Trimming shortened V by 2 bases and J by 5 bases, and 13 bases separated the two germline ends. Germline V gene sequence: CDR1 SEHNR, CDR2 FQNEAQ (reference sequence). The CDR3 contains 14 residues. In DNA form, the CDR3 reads TGTGCCAGCAGCTTACCAGGGGGGAGGCACGAGCAGTACTTC. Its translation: CASSLPGGRHEQYF. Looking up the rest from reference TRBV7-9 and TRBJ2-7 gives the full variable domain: DTGVSQNPRHKITKRGQNVTFRCDPISEHNRLYWYRQTLGQGPEFLTYFQNEAQLEKSRLLSDRFSAERPKGSFSTLEIQRTEQGDSAMYLCASSLPGGRHEQYFGPGTRLTVT.